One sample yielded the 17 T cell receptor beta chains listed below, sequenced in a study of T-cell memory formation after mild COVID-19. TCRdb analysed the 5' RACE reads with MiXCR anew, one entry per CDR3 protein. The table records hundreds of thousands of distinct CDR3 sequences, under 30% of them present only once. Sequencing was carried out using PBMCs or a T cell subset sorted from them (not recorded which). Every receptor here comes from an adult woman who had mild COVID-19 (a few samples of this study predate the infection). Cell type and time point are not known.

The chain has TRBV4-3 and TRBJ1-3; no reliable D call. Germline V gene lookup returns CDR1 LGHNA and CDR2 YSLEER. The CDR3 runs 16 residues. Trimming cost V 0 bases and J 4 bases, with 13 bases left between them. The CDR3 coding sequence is TGCGCCAGCAGCCAAGATCTTGAGGGTTGGGGAAACACCATATATTTT. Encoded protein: CASSQDLEGWGNTIYF.

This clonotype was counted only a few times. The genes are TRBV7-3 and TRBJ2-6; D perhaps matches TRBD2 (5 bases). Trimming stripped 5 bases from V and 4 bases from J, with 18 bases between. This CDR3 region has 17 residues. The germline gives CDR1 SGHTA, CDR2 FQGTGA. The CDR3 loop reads CASSRALGARGANVLTF. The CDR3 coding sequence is TGTGCCAGCAGCCGGGCGTTGGGAGCGAGAGGGGCCAACGTCCTGACTTTC.

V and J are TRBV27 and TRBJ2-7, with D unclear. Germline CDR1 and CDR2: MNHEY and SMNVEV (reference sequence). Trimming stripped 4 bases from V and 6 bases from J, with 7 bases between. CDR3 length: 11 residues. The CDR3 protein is CASSSRREQYF. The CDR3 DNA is TGTGCCAGCAGTTCTCGGCGCGAGCAGTACTTC.

The CDR3 here is CSANVGNEPQHF. CDR3 sequence (DNA): TGCAGTGCTAACGTCGGGAATGAGCCCCAGCATTTT. V gene TRBV20-1 combines with J gene TRBJ1-5, with D uncertain. Per the germline V gene, CDR1 is DFQATT and CDR2 is SNEGSKA (reference sequence). Between the trimmed V and J ends, which lost 4 bases and 8 bases, there was a span of 12 bases. This CDR3 contains 12 residues.

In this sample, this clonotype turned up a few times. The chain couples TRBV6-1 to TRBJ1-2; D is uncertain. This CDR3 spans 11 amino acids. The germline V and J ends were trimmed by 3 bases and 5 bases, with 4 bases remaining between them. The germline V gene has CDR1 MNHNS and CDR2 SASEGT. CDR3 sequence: CASSEGYGYTF. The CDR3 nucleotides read TGTGCCAGCAGTGAGGGGTATGGCTACACCTTC.

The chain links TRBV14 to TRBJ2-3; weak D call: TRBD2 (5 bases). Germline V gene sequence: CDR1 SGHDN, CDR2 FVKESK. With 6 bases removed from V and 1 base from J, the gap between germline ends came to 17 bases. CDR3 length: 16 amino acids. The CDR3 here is CASSAVRGVGTDTQYF. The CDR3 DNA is TGTGCCAGCAGTGCTGTCCGGGGAGTCGGCACAGATACGCAGTATTTT.

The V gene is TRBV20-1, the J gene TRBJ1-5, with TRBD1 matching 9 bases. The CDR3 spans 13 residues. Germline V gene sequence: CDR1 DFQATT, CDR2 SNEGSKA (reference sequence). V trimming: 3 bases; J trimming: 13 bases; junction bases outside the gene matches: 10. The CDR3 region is CSARPFGTGYQHF. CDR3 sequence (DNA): TGCAGTGCTAGGCCATTCGGGACAGGGTATCAGCATTTT.

The CDR3 protein is CASRLSGSYEQYF. DNA for the CDR3: TGTGCCAGCAGATTAAGCGGATCCTACGAGCAGTACTTC. J is TRBJ2-7 and V is TRBV12-3 or TRBV12-4, with D possibly matching TRBD2 (5 bases). The CDR3 contains 13 residues. V was trimmed by 6 bases and J by 1 base, leaving 10 bases between them.

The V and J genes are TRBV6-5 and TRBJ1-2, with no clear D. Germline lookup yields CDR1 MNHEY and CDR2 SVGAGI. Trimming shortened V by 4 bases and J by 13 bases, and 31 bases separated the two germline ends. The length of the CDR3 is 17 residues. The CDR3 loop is CASSSGSSILEEDQSTF. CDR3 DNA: TGTGCCAGCAGTTCTGGCAGTTCGATCCTCGAGGAGGACCAGTCCACCTTC.

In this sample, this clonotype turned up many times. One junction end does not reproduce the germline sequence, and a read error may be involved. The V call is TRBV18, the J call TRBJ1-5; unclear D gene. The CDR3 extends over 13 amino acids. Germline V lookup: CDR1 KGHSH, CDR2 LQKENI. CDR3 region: CASSLDSNQPQHF. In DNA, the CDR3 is TGCGCCAGCAGCTTGGATAGCAATCAGCCCCAGCATTTT. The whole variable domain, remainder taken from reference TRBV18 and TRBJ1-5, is NAGVMQNPRHLVRRRGQEARLRCSPMKGHSHVYWYRQLPEEGLKFMVYLQKENIIDESGMPKERFSAEFPKEGPSILRIQQVVRGDSAAYFCASSLDSNQPQHFGDGTRLSIL.

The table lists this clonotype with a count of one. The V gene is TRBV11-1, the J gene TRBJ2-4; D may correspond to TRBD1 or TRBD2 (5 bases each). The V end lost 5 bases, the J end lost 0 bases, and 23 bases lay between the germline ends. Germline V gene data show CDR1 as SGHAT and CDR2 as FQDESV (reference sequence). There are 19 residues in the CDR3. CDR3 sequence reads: CASSTSPRGPTLAKNIQYF. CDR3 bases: TGTGCCAGCAGCACCTCCCCGAGGGGTCCCACGCTAGCCAAAAACATTCAGTACTTC.

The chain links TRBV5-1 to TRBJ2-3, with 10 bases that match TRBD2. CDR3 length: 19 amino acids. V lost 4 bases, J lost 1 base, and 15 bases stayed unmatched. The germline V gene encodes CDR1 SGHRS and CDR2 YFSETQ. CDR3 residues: CASSPPFGPSGRGTDTQYF. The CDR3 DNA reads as TGCGCCAGCAGCCCCCCCTTCGGGCCTAGCGGGAGAGGCACAGATACGCAGTATTTT.

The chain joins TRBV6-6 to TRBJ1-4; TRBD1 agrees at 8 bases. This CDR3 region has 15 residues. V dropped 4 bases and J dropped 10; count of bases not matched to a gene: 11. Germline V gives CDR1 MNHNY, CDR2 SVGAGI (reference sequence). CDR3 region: CASSSATGELGKLFF. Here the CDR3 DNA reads TGTGCCAGCAGTTCCGCGACAGGGGAGTTGGGAAAACTGTTTTTT.

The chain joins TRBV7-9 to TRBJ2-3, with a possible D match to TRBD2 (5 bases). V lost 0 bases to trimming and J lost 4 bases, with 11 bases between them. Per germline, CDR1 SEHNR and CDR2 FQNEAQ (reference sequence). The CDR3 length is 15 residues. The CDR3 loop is CASSLAPSPADTQYF. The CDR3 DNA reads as TGTGCCAGCAGCTTAGCCCCTAGCCCCGCAGATACGCAGTATTTT.

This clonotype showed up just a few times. This chain's CDR3 is CAGDRESYEQYF. The CDR3 DNA follows: TGTGCCGGGGACCGGGAGTCTTACGAGCAGTACTTC. This chain links TRBV30 with TRBJ2-7; a weak D match, TRBD2 (6 bases). The CDR3 has 12 residues. V lost 8 bases to trimming and J lost 4 bases, with 15 bases between them. CDR1 is GTSNPN, CDR2 SVGIG, per germline (reference sequence).

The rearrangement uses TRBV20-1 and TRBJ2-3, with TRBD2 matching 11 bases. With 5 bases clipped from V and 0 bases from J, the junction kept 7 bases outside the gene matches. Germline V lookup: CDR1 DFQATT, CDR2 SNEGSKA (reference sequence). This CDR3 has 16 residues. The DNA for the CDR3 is TGCAGTGCTCCGACCATAGCGGGGGGGAGCACAGATACGCAGTATTTT. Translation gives CSAPTIAGGSTDTQYF.

DNA for the CDR3: TGTGCCAGTGAAGGGCGGGGGACAGATACGCAGTATTTT. Its protein product is CASEGRGTDTQYF. This chain connects TRBV12-3 or TRBV12-4 to TRBJ2-3; TRBD2 matches at 7 bases. The CDR3 totals 13 residues. The ends lost 9 bases at V and 3 bases at J; junction bases unmatched: 6.